This T cell receptor (beta chain) derives from a study of cytomegalovirus exposure and HLA in healthy donors. Study-level findings and limits: Beyond CMV serostatus, there was no information to go on about immune exposure.

The PCR made use of 60 Vbeta and 13 Jbeta primers. TCRdb keeps only in-frame clones here, not all; method: immunoSEQ multiplex PCR. The sample holds approximately 220,000 clones; over 60% are singletons and the top ten take about a sixth. V lost 0 bases, J lost 4 bases, and 10 bases lay in between. CDR1 is GTSNPN, CDR2 SVGIG, per germline (reference sequence). The CDR3 contains 14 residues. Worth noting for this clone: Its antigen is as yet unknown.

Sequencing was done on a sample of PBMCs. The source is a man aged 35-49 years in good health and CMV-seronegative. V gene TRBV30 combines with J gene TRBJ2-1; D call uncertain. The CDR3 loop reads CAWSVLGLYNEQFF. CDR3 coding DNA: TGTGCCTGGAGTGTTCTTGGGCTTTACAATGAGCAGTTCTTC.